This TCR beta chain emerged from a study of blood T cell repertoires in COVID-19. Overall study: The United States, Italy and Spain were the sources of the acute and convalescent COVID-19 samples.

Assay used: immunoSEQ multiplex PCR; TCRdb lists only in-frame clones, some missing. The sample has about 170,000 clones; approximately 85% are singletons. Germline V gives CDR1 SGHAT, CDR2 FQNNGV. This CDR3 region has 13 residues. V was cut by 5 bases and J by 4 bases, with 9 bases left in between. The clonotype comes from a man aged 55 to 69 who had recovered from COVID-19. The V and J genes are TRBV11-2 and TRBJ1-5, with a possible D match to TRBD1 (6 bases). Sequencing input: peripheral blood. This chain's CDR3 is CASSPQGNQPQHF. The CDR3 DNA is TGTGCCAGCAGCCCGCAGGGGAATCAGCCCCAGCATTTT.